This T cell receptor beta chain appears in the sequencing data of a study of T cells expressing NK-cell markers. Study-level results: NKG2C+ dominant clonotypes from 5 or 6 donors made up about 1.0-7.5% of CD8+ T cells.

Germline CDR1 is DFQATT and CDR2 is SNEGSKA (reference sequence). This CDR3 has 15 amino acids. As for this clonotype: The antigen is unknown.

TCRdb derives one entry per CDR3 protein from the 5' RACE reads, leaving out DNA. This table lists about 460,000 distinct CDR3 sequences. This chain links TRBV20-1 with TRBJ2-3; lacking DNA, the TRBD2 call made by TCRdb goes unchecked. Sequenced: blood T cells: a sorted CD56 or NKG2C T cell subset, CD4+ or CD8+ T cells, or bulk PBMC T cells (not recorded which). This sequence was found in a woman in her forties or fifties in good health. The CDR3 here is CSAIPSGASTDTQYF.